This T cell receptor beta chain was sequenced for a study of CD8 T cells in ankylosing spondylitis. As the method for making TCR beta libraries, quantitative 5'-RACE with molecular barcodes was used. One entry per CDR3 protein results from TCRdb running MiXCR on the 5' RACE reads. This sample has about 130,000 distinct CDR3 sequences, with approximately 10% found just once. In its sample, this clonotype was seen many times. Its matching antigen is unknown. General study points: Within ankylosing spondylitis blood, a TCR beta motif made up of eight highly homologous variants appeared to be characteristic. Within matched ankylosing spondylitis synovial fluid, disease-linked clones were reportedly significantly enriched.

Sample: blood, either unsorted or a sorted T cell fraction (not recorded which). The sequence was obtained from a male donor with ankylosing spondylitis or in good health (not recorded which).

CDR3 coding DNA: TGTGCCAGCAGGCTGGCTGCGAACTCCTACGAGCAGTACTTC. It encodes CASRLAANSYEQYF. V and J are TRBV7-2 and TRBJ2-7; D call uncertain. The CDR3 loop spans 14 amino acids. Per the germline V gene, CDR1 is SGHTA and CDR2 is FQGNSA. Trimming stripped 6 bases from V and 0 bases from J, with 12 bases between.